This T cell receptor beta chain was recovered during a study of blood T cell repertoires in COVID-19. Study at large: Acute and convalescent COVID-19 specimens originated in the United States, Italy and Spain.

Across about two dozen US areas, participants ranged in age from roughly 18 to 95 years. Cohort 3 donors counted as recovered after two negative PCRs, clearance, or resolved symptoms. TCRdb's table, derived via immunoSEQ multiplex PCR, lists solely in-frame clones and lacks some. In the table there are around 450,000 clones, roughly 87% of which are singletons. Sequencing was carried out using PBMCs or T cells enriched from blood (not recorded which). The origin of this receptor is a young woman who had recovered from COVID-19.

CDR3 region: CASSSPRMGAPNTGELFF. Written as DNA, the CDR3 is TGTGCCAGCAGCTCTCCCCGGATGGGGGCCCCGAACACCGGGGAGCTGTTTTTT. V and J are TRBV7-2 and TRBJ2-2; TRBD1 might be the D (6 bases). Germline V CDR1 and CDR2: SGHTA, FQGNSA. V lost 4 bases and J lost 0, with 18 bases in between. This CDR3 has 18 residues.